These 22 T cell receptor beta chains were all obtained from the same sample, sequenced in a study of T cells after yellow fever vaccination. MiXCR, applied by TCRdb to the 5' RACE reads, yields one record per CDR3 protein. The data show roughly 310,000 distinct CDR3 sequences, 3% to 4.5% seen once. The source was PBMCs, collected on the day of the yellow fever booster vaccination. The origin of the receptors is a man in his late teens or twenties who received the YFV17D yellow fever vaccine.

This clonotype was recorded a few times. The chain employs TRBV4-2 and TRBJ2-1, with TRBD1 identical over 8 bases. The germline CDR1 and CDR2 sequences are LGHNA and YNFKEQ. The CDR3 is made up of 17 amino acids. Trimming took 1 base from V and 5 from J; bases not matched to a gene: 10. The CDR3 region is CASSQALMTGANNEQFF. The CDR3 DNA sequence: TGTGCCAGCAGCCAAGCGTTGATGACAGGGGCCAACAATGAGCAGTTCTTC.

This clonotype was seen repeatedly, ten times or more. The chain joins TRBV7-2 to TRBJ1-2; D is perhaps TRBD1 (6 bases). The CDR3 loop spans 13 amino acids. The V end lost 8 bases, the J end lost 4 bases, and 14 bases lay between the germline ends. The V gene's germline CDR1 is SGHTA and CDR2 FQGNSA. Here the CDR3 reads CASEAGGLYGYTF. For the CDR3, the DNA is TGTGCCAGCGAGGCCGGGGGGCTCTATGGCTACACCTTC. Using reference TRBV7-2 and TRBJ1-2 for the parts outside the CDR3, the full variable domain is GAGVSQSPSNKVTEKGKDVELRCDPISGHTALYWYRQSLGQGLEFLIYFQGNSAPDKSGLPSDRFSAERTGGSVSTLTIQRTQQEDSAVYLCASEAGGLYGYTFGSGTRLTVV.

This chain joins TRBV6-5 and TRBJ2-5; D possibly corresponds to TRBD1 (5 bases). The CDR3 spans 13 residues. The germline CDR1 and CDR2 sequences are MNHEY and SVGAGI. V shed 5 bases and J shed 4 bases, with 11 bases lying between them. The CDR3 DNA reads TGTGCCAGCAGTGCAGGGTTCCGAGAGACCCAGTACTTC. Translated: CASSAGFRETQYF.

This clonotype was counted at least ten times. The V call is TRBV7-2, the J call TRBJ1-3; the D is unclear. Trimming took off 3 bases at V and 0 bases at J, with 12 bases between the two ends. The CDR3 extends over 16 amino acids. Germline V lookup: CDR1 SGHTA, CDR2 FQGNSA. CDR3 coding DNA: TGTGCCAGCAGCTTCATGACGGTGACCTCTGGAAACACCATATATTTT. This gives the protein CASSFMTVTSGNTIYF.

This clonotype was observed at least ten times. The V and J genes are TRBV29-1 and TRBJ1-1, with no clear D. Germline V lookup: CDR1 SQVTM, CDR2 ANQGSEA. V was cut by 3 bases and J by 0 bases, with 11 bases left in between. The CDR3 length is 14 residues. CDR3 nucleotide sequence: TGCAGCGTTGAGGACGGTTTCATGAACACTGAAGCTTTCTTT. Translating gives CSVEDGFMNTEAFF.

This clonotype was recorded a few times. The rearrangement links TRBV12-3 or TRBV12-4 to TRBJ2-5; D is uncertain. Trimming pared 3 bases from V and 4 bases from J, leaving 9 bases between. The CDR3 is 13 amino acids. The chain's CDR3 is CASSFLGSETQYF. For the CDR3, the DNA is TGTGCCAGCAGTTTCCTTGGTTCAGAGACCCAGTACTTC.

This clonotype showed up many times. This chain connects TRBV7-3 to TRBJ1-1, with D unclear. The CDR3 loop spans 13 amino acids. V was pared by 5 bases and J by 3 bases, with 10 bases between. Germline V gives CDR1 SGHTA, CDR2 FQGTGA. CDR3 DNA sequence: TGTGCCAGCAGCGATCTATCGCACACTGAAGCTTTCTTT. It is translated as CASSDLSHTEAFF.

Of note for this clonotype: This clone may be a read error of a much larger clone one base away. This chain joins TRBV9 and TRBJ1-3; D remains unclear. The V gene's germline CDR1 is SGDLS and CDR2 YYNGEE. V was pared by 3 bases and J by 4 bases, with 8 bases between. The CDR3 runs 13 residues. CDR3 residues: CASSGGFGNTIYF. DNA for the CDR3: TGTGCCAGCAGCGGAGGGTTCGGAAACACCATATATTTT.

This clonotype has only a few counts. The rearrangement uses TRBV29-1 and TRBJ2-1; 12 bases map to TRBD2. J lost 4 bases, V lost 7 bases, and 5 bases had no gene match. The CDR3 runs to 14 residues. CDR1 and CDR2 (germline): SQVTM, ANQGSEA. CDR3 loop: CSESGLAGYNEQFF. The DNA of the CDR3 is TGCAGCGAATCGGGACTAGCGGGTTACAATGAGCAGTTCTTC.

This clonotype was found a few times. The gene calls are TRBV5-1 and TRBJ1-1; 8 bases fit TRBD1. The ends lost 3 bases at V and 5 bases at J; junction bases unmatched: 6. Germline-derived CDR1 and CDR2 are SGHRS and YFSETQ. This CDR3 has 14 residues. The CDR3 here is CASSYWTGWTEAFF. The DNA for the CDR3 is TGCGCCAGCAGCTATTGGACAGGGTGGACTGAAGCTTTCTTT.

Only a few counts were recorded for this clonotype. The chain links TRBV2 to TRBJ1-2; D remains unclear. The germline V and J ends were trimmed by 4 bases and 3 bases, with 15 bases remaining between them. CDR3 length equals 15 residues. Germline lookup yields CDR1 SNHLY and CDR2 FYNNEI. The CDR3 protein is CASSVTQAPDYGYTF. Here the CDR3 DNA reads TGTGCCAGCAGTGTAACACAAGCCCCAGACTATGGCTACACCTTC.

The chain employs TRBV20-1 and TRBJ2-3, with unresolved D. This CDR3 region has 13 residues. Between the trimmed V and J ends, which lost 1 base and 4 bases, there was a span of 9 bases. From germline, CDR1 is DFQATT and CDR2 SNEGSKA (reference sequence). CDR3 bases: TGCAGTGCTAGAGGGCACCCACCAGATACGCAGTATTTT. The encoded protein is CSARGHPPDTQYF.

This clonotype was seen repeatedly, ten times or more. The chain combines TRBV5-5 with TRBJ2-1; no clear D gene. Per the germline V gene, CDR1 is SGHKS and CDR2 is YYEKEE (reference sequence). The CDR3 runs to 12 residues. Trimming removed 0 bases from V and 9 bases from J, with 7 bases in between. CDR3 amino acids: CASSLGGPEQFF. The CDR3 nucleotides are TGTGCCAGCAGCTTGGGGGGTCCTGAGCAGTTCTTC.

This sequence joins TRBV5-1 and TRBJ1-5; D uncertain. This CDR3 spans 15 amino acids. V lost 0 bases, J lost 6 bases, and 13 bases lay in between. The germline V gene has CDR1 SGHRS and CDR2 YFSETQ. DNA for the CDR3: TGCGCCAGCAGCTTGGATGGGTCCGTTTTTCAGCCCCAGCATTTT. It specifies CASSLDGSVFQPQHF.

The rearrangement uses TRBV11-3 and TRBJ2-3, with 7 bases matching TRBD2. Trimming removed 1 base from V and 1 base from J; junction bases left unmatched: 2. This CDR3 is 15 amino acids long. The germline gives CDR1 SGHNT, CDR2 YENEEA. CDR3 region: CASSLGSGRTDTQYF. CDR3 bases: TGTGCCAGCAGCTTAGGTAGCGGGCGCACAGATACGCAGTATTTT. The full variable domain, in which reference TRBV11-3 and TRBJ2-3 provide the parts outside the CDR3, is EAGVVQSPRYKIIEKKQPVAFWCNPISGHNTLYWYLQNLGQGPELLIRYENEEAVDDSQLPKDRFSAERLKGVDSTLKIQPAELGDSAVYLCASSLGSGRTDTQYFGPGTRLTVL.

CDR3 sequence: CSARGNFLAGVYNEQFF. CDR3 DNA: TGCAGTGCTAGAGGCAACTTTCTAGCGGGGGTCTACAATGAGCAGTTCTTC. This chain connects TRBV20-1 to TRBJ2-1, with 10 bases lining up with TRBD2. The CDR3 extends over 17 amino acids. After removal of 1 base from V and 3 bases from J, the junction contained 9 bases not matched to a gene. Germline CDR1 and CDR2: DFQATT and SNEGSKA (reference sequence).

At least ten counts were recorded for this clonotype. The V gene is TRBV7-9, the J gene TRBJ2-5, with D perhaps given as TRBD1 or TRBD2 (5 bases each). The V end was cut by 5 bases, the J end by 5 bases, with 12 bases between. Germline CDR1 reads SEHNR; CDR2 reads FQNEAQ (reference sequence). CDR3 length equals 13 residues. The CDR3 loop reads CASSPGTAETQYF. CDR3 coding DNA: TGTGCCAGCAGCCCCGGGACGGCGGAGACCCAGTACTTC.

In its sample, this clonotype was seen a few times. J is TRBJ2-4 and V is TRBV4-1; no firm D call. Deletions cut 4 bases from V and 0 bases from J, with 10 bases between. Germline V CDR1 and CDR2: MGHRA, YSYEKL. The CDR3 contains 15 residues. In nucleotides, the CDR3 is TGCGCCAGCAGCCTCGGTCCTGGAGCCAAAAACATTCAGTACTTC. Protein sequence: CASSLGPGAKNIQYF.

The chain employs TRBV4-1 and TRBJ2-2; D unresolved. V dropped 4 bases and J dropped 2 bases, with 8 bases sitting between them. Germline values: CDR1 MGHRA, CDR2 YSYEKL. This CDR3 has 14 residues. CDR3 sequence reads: CASSPWENTGELFF. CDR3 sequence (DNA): TGCGCCAGCAGCCCCTGGGAAAACACCGGGGAGCTGTTTTTT.

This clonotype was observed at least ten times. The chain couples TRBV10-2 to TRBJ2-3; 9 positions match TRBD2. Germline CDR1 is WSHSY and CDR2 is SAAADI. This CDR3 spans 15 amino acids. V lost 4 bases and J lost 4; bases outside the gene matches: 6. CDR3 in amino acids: CASSASGGPADTQYF. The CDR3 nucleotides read TGCGCCAGCAGTGCAAGCGGGGGGCCGGCAGATACGCAGTATTTT.

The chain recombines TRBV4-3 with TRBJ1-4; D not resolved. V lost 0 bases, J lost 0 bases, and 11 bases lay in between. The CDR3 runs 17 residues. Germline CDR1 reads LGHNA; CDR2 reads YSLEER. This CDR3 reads CASSQDLTRSTNEKLFF. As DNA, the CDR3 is TGCGCCAGCAGCCAAGATCTGACTAGATCAACTAATGAAAAACTGTTTTTT.

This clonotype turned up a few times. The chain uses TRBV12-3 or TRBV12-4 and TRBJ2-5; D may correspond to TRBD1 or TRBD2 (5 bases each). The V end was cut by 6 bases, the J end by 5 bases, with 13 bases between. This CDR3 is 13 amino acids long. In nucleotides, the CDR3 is TGTGCCAGCAGATCTAGCTGGGGGGAGACCCAGTACTTC. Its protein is CASRSSWGETQYF.